This T cell receptor beta chain appears in the sequencing data of a study of blood T cell repertoires in COVID-19. Study-wide background: Material from acute and convalescent COVID-19 was sourced from the United States, Italy and Spain. Nucleic acid was either cDNA or gDNA, and it came from T cells, B-cell-depleted T cells, or PBMCs.

Original methodology: Scientists estimated how many nucleated cells there were by amplifying reference gene primers. TCRdb's copy holds only in-frame clones and misses some; the assay was immunoSEQ multiplex PCR. The DNA gave D and trimming, while V, J and clone size come from that table. Of 65,000 to 80,000 clones detected, about 90% appear once; the ten largest clones hold 5.5% to 6%. The CDR3 is 15 residues long. Germline CDR1 and CDR2: SGHRS and YFSETQ. The V segment lost 4 bases and the J segment 1 base; nucleotides outside the gene matches: 6. The sequencing sample was made of peripheral blood. The rearrangement links TRBV5-1 to TRBJ2-3, with 7 bases lining up with TRBD1. This clonotype was obtained from a human donor in a cohort sampled during active COVID-19. The CDR3 bases are TGCGCCAGCAGCGCAGGACAGGTACGCACAGATACGCAGTATTTT. Translating it yields CASSAGQVRTDTQYF. The variable domain in full, completed from reference TRBV5-1 and TRBJ2-3, reads KAGVTQTPRYLIKTRGQQVTLSCSPISGHRSVSWYQQTPGQGLQFLFEYFSETQRNKGNFPGRFSGRQFSNSRSEMNVSTLELGDSALYLCASSAGQVRTDTQYFGPGTRLTVL.